What follows are 7 T cell receptor beta chains derived from one specimen sequenced in a study of blood T cell repertoires in COVID-19. Some clones are missing from TCRdb's copy, which holds only in-frame ones; the method was immunoSEQ multiplex PCR. The sample comprises 200,000 or so clones, 80% to 90% of which are singletons, and approximately 2.1% rests with the top ten. Sequencing was carried out using peripheral blood. These receptors were taken from an older man with active or convalescent COVID-19.

This clone has only one observation. The chain has TRBV19 and TRBJ1-6; perhaps TRBD1 as D (5 bases). The V gene lost 5 bases and the J gene lost 6 bases, with 11 bases spanning the gap. Germline V gene sequence: CDR1 LNHDA, CDR2 SQIVND (reference sequence). The CDR3 length is 14 residues. The CDR3 reads CASSPQGVNSPLHF. DNA of the CDR3: TGTGCCAGTAGTCCTCAGGGTGTTAATTCACCCCTCCACTTT. Drawing the rest from reference TRBV19 and TRBJ1-6, the complete variable domain is DGGITQSPKYLFRKEGQNVTLSCEQNLNHDAMYWYRQDPGQGLRLIYYSQIVNDFQKGDIAEGYSVSREKKESFPLTVTSAQKNPTAFYLCASSPQGVNSPLHFGNGTRLTVT.

The count of this clone is one. The J gene is TRBJ1-2, the V gene TRBV24-1; 7 positions agree with TRBD1. This CDR3 is 14 amino acids long. V lost 4 bases to trimming and J lost 4 bases; unmatched junction nucleotides: 5. Per the germline V gene, CDR1 is KGHDR and CDR2 is SFDVKD. The CDR3 sequence: CATSDRDRAYGYTF. CDR3 sequence (DNA): TGTGCCACCAGTGACAGAGACAGGGCCTATGGCTACACCTTC.

The V call is TRBV28, the J call TRBJ1-1; 8 nucleotides align to TRBD1. The ends lost 3 bases at V and 4 bases at J; junction bases unmatched: 10. The CDR3 length is 16 residues. CDR1 and CDR2 from the germline V gene are MDHEN and SYDVKM. For the CDR3, the DNA is TGTGCCAGCAGTTTCCGGCTGGACAGGGAGGGCACTGAAGCTTTCTTT. It yields the protein CASSFRLDREGTEAFF.

This sequence joins TRBV28 and TRBJ1-2; D is perhaps TRBD1 (6 bases). V was pared by 6 bases and J by 7 bases, with 27 bases between. Germline lookup yields CDR1 MDHEN and CDR2 SYDVKM. The CDR3 length is 17 residues. The CDR3 is CASSSLGGRDSLSGYTF. Here the CDR3 DNA reads TGTGCCAGCAGCTCCCTTGGGGGCAGGGATTCACTCTCTGGCTACACCTTC.

As concerns this clone: The junction does not match germline at one end; this may be a read error. V gene TRBV10-2 combines with J gene TRBJ2-5; TRBD2 aligns across 8 bases. Germline CDR1 WSHSY, CDR2 SAAADI. This CDR3 has 16 amino acids. The CDR3 protein is CARSPGGVGGGETQYF. In DNA form, the CDR3 reads TGCGCCCGCAGCCCGGGGGGGGTGGGCGGGGGGGAGACCCAGTACTTC.

This clone was detected a few times. This chain uses TRBV27 with TRBJ1-6; 12 nucleotides match TRBD1. Germline V lookup: CDR1 MNHEY, CDR2 SMNVEV (reference sequence). This CDR3 is 15 amino acids long. V dropped 3 bases and J dropped 10; count of bases not matched to a gene: 4. CDR3 loop: CASSLEGQGASPLHF. CDR3 in DNA: TGTGCCAGCAGTTTGGAGGGACAGGGGGCATCACCCCTCCACTTT.

The rearrangement links TRBV27 to TRBJ1-2; D is possibly TRBD1 (5 bases). V shed 3 bases and J shed 8 bases, with 13 bases lying between them. The V gene's germline CDR1 is MNHEY and CDR2 SMNVEV (reference sequence). The CDR3 runs 13 residues. CDR3 nucleotide sequence: TGTGCCAGCAGTTTCCCCGCCGGGGGGGGCTACACCTTC. This gives the protein CASSFPAGGGYTF.